This entry lists 26 T cell receptor beta chains sequenced from one sample in a study of shared clonotypes between healthy human individuals. Sequencing was performed with immunoSEQ multiplex PCR; in TCRdb, only in-frame clones are kept and a portion is missing. Of about 800,000 clones listed, approximately 97% are singletons. Naivety among CD8 cells was defined by CD45RO negativity and positive CCR7 selection, thereby excluding terminally differentiated effector memory CD45RA+ cells. Material for sequencing was naive CD8+ T cells sorted from blood. These receptors came from a man between 25 and 39 years old in good health.

This chain connects TRBV30 to TRBJ2-3, with D uncertain. V lost 2 bases to trimming and J lost 3 bases, with 3 bases between them. Germline CDR1 GTSNPN, CDR2 SVGIG (reference sequence). There are 11 residues in the CDR3. This chain's CDR3 is CAWSLTDTQYF. CDR3 sequence (DNA): TGTGCCTGGAGTCTGACAGATACGCAGTATTTT.

The gene calls are TRBV5-6 and TRBJ2-3; D remains unclear. This CDR3 is built from 14 residues. Trimming shortened V by 0 bases and J by 2 bases, and 7 bases separated the two germline ends. CDR1 is SGHDT and CDR2 is YYEEEE in the germline V gene. CDR3 in amino acids: CASSLAWDTDTQYF. CDR3 DNA sequence: TGTGCCAGCAGCTTGGCCTGGGACACAGATACGCAGTATTTT. Supplemented by reference TRBV5-6 and TRBJ2-3, the full variable domain reads DAGVTQSPTHLIKTRGQQVTLRCSPKSGHDTVSWYQQALGQGPQFIFQYYEEEERQRGNFPDRFSGHQFPNYSSELNVNALLLGDSALYLCASSLAWDTDTQYFGPGTRLTVL.

This chain joins TRBV13 and TRBJ1-2; no clear D gene. The ends were cut back, 0 bases at V and 0 bases at J, with 17 bases in the middle. CDR3 size: 18 residues. Per germline, CDR1 PRHDT and CDR2 FYEKMQ (reference sequence). In nucleotides, the CDR3 is TGTGCCAGCAGCTTAGGGCAGGTTAGAGCCTCAGCTAACTATGGCTACACCTTC. Amino acids: CASSLGQVRASANYGYTF.

This chain links TRBV7-9 with TRBJ2-7; 10 bases map to TRBD1. Trimming took 3 bases from V and 3 from J; bases not matched to a gene: 8. Per the germline V gene, CDR1 is SEHNR and CDR2 is FQNEAQ (reference sequence). The CDR3 spans 16 residues. CDR3 sequence (DNA): TGTGCCAGCAGCTTGACCGGGACAGGGGTGGGCTACGAGCAGTACTTC. It encodes CASSLTGTGVGYEQYF.

In the case of this clone: This CDR3 is also generated by other DNA sequences in the sample. The J gene is TRBJ1-5, the V gene TRBV9; 7 bases are shared with TRBD1. The CDR3 extends over 15 amino acids. V dropped 4 bases and J dropped 1; count of bases not matched to a gene: 5. The germline gives CDR1 SGDLS, CDR2 YYNGEE. The CDR3 reads CASSPGTASNQPQHF. CDR3 nucleotide sequence: TGTGCCAGCAGCCCAGGGACAGCGAGCAATCAGCCCCAGCATTTT.

This clone was detected a few times. The chain joins TRBV30 to TRBJ2-3; no clear D gene. V gave up 5 bases and J gave up 0 bases, with 9 bases separating them. Per the germline V gene, CDR1 is GTSNPN and CDR2 is SVGIG (reference sequence). There are 13 residues in the CDR3. CDR3 in DNA: TGTGCCTGGCAGTTGGTTAGCACAGATACGCAGTATTTT. Protein product: CAWQLVSTDTQYF.

This clone was seen once. This sequence joins TRBV9 and TRBJ2-2; D uncertain. CDR3 length equals 16 residues. CDR1 is SGDLS, CDR2 YYNGEE, per germline. V lost 4 bases to trimming and J lost 9 bases, with 22 bases between them. The CDR3 bases are TGTGCCAGCAGCCCCCGCGAGGCCCGGGTGCCCTGGGAGCTGTTTTTT. Its translation: CASSPREARVPWELFF.

The rearrangement joins TRBV29-1 to TRBJ2-3; perhaps TRBD1 as D (5 bases). The germline V gene encodes CDR1 SQVTM and CDR2 ANQGSEA. The CDR3 totals 16 residues. The V and J ends lost 0 bases and 2 bases respectively, with 15 bases between them. Here the CDR3 reads CSVEDLLGLDTDTQYF. In DNA, the CDR3 is TGCAGCGTTGAAGATCTTTTGGGGCTGGACACAGATACGCAGTATTTT.

This rearrangement joins TRBV14 to TRBJ2-1; D is ambiguous. Germline V gene sequence: CDR1 SGHDN, CDR2 FVKESK. The CDR3 loop spans 19 amino acids. Trimming took off 1 base at V and 6 bases at J, with 25 bases between the two ends. The CDR3 DNA reads as TGTGCCAGCAGCCAAGGGGCCGGCAGTCCCCACTTCATCTCCAATGAGCAGTTCTTC. Translating gives CASSQGAGSPHFISNEQFF.

The rearrangement joins TRBV10-1 to TRBJ2-6; unclear D gene. This CDR3 spans 14 amino acids. Trimming took off 0 bases at V and 4 bases at J, with 4 bases between the two ends. Germline V lookup: CDR1 WNHNN, CDR2 SYGVQD (reference sequence). CDR3 in amino acids: CASSESTGANVLTF. The CDR3 nucleotides are TGCGCCAGCAGTGAGTCGACGGGGGCCAACGTCCTGACTTTC.

The gene calls are TRBV6-5 and TRBJ1-2; 10 positions match TRBD1. Germline CDR1 MNHEY, CDR2 SVGAGI. V dropped 4 bases and J dropped 8; count of bases not matched to a gene: 4. CDR3 length: 13 amino acids. CDR3: CASSWTGGDGYTF. The CDR3 region has the DNA TGTGCCAGCAGTTGGACAGGGGGAGACGGCTACACCTTC.

J is TRBJ2-7 and V is TRBV29-1, with TRBD2 matching 8 bases. CDR3 length: 16 amino acids. Trimming removed 7 bases from V and 2 bases from J; junction bases left unmatched: 16. Germline CDR1 reads SQVTM; CDR2 reads ANQGSEA. The CDR3 region has the DNA TGCAGCGCAAACCGCAAGTGCGGGAGGCTTACCTACGAGCAGTACTTC. Translating gives CSANRKCGRLTYEQYF.

J is TRBJ2-3 and V is TRBV27, with 7 bases lining up with TRBD2. The germline gives CDR1 MNHEY, CDR2 SMNVEV (reference sequence). This CDR3 region has 17 residues. With 5 bases clipped from V and 2 bases from J, the junction kept 13 bases outside the gene matches. The CDR3 spells CASSPHTGTKITDTQYF. DNA of the CDR3: TGTGCCAGCAGTCCCCACACCGGGACTAAGATCACAGATACGCAGTATTTT.

This chain joins TRBV7-2 and TRBJ2-6; TRBD1 matches at 8 bases. The ends lost 2 bases at V and 0 bases at J; junction bases unmatched: 6. Germline CDR1 SGHTA, CDR2 FQGNSA. CDR3 length: 18 residues. The CDR3 region has the DNA TGTGCCAGCAGCTTACCCCCCGGACAGGGCTCTGGGGCCAACGTCCTGACTTTC. This codes for CASSLPPGQGSGANVLTF.

V is TRBV13 and J is TRBJ1-1; tentatively, D is TRBD1 (6 bases). Germline assignment: CDR1 PRHDT and CDR2 FYEKMQ (reference sequence). This CDR3 is built from 14 residues. V was shortened by 0 bases and J by 6 bases, with 11 bases between the two germline ends. The CDR3 bases are TGTGCCAGCAGCTTAGGACAGGGTTGGCCTGAAGCTTTCTTT. It codes for CASSLGQGWPEAFF.

The chain employs TRBV5-4 and TRBJ2-5; 7 positions match TRBD2. With V trimmed by 5 bases and J by 1 base, 14 bases remained unmatched. The CDR3 is made up of 17 amino acids. Germline lookup yields CDR1 SGHNT and CDR2 YYREEE (reference sequence). This CDR3 reads CASSLRGRERIQETQYF. The CDR3 DNA is TGTGCCAGCAGTCTCCGTGGGAGGGAGCGGATCCAAGAGACCCAGTACTTC. Together with reference TRBV5-4 and TRBJ2-5, the CDR3 gives the full variable domain: ETGVTQSPTHLIKTRGQQVTLRCSSQSGHNTVSWYQQALGQGPQFIFQYYREEENGRGNFPPRFSGLQFPNYSSELNVNALELDDSALYLCASSLRGRERIQETQYFGPGTRLLVL.

This clone was seen a handful of times. The genes are TRBV10-3 and TRBJ2-7; 9 bases are a match to TRBD2. The CDR3 consists of 14 residues. V shed 6 bases, J shed 4 bases, and the junction held 7 bases outside the gene matches. CDR1 is ENHRY, CDR2 SYGVKD, per germline. The CDR3 region has the DNA TGTGCCATCAGAGTTAGCGGGAGATATTACGAGCAGTACTTC. This encodes CAIRVSGRYYEQYF.

Regarding this clone: An end of the junction does not agree with germline; a read error may underlie this. The chain couples TRBV7-7 to TRBJ2-2, with D unclear. The CDR3 consists of 13 residues. The germline CDR1 and CDR2 sequences are SSHAT and FNYEAQ (reference sequence). The DNA of the CDR3 is TGTGCTAGCAGCTCCCGGAACACCGGGGAGCTGTTTTTT. Protein sequence: CASSSRNTGELFF.

This clone was seen once. The gene calls are TRBV29-1 and TRBJ1-2; no reliable D call. CDR1 and CDR2 from the germline V gene are SQVTM and ANQGSEA. The CDR3 has 13 residues. Trimming left V 6 bases short and J 3 bases short, with 14 bases between. This chain's CDR3 is CSVVRIGDYGYTF. Here the CDR3 DNA reads TGCAGCGTCGTAAGAATCGGGGACTATGGCTACACCTTC.

This clone was picked up one time. The rearrangement links TRBV10-2 to TRBJ2-2, with 7 bases fitting TRBD2. Germline CDR1 is WSHSY and CDR2 is SAAADI. Trimming at V came to 7 bases and at J to 0 bases, leaving 2 bases not matched to a gene. The CDR3 is 14 amino acids. In nucleotides, the CDR3 is TGCGCCAGCACCAGCGGGACGAACACCGGGGAGCTGTTTTTT. Its translation: CASTSGTNTGELFF.

The chain links TRBV6-5 to TRBJ2-1; weak D call: TRBD1 (6 bases). Trimming took 0 bases from V and 6 from J, leaving 9 bases between them. In germline, CDR1 is MNHEY, CDR2 SVGAGI. CDR3 length: 14 residues. In DNA form, the CDR3 reads TGTGCCAGCAGTTACTCGTACAGGGTCAATGAGCAGTTCTTC. Protein product: CASSYSYRVNEQFF.

V gene TRBV6-1 combines with J gene TRBJ2-7; possible D gene TRBD2, 6 bases. Germline lookup yields CDR1 MNHNS and CDR2 SASEGT. The CDR3 extends over 14 amino acids. The ends were cut back, 3 bases at V and 1 base at J, with 10 bases in the middle. The CDR3 region has the DNA TGTGCCAGCAGTGATACGGGGGTGTCCTACGAGCAGTACTTC. It specifies CASSDTGVSYEQYF.

CDR3 sequence: CASSPGQNYGYTF. The CDR3 DNA follows: TGTGCCAGCAGCCCGGGACAGAACTATGGCTACACCTTC. The rearrangement uses TRBV9 and TRBJ1-2, with 7 bases lining up with TRBD1. Germline values: CDR1 SGDLS, CDR2 YYNGEE. V shed 4 bases and J 2 bases; nucleotides not matched to a gene: 2. The length of the CDR3 is 13 residues. Full variable domain (rest looked up from reference TRBV9 and TRBJ1-2): DSGVTQTPKHLITATGQRVTLRCSPRSGDLSVYWYQQSLDQGLQFLIQYYNGEERAKGNILERFSAQQFPDLHSELNLSSLELGDSALYFCASSPGQNYGYTFGSGTRLTVV.

The V call is TRBV14, the J call TRBJ2-2, with 13 bases that match TRBD2. The CDR3 length is 19 residues. CDR1 SGHDN and CDR2 FVKESK come from the germline V gene. The junction had 10 bases not matched to a gene; V was cut back by 5 bases and J by 1 base. CDR3 in amino acids: CASSRGVTSGRKNTGELFF. The DNA for the CDR3 is TGTGCCAGCAGCAGGGGGGTGACTAGCGGGAGGAAGAACACCGGGGAGCTGTTTTTT.

This clone occurred a few times. The V gene is TRBV7-8, the J gene TRBJ2-7, with TRBD1 matching 7 bases. Germline V CDR1 and CDR2: SGHVS, FQNEAQ. The V gene end was trimmed by 5 bases and the J gene end by 2 bases; junction bases not matched to a gene: 9. The CDR3 has 15 amino acids. The CDR3, as DNA: TGTGCCAGCAGCCAGGGGGTTGGGGGAGCCTACGAGCAGTACTTC. Protein product: CASSQGVGGAYEQYF. The entire variable domain, with the rest obtained from reference TRBV7-8 and TRBJ2-7, is as follows: GAGVSQSPRYKVAKRGQDVALRCDPISGHVSLFWYQQALGQGPEFLTYFQNEAQLDKSGLPSDRFFAERPEGSVSTLKIQRTQQEDSAVYLCASSQGVGGAYEQYFGPGTRLTVT.

The chain couples TRBV5-5 to TRBJ2-4; D may correspond to TRBD1 or TRBD2 (5 bases each). The V end was cut by 3 bases, the J end by 8 bases, with 15 bases between. CDR3 size: 14 residues. Per germline, CDR1 SGHKS and CDR2 YYEKEE (reference sequence). CDR3 amino acids: CASSSRVPGDIQYF. DNA of the CDR3: TGTGCCAGCAGCTCCAGGGTGCCCGGGGACATTCAGTACTTC.